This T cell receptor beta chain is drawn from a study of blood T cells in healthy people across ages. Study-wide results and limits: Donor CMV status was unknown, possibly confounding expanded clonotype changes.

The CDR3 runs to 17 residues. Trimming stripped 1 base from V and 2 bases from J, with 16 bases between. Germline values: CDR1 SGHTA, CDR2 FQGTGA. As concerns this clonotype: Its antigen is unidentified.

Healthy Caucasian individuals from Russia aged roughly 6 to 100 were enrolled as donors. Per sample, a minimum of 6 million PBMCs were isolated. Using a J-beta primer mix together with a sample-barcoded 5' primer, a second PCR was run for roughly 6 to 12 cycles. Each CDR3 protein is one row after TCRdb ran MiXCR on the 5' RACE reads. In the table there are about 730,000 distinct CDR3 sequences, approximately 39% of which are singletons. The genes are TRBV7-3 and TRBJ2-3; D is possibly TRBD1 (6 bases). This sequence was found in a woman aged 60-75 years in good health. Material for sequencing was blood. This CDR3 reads CASSLMERTDLTDTQYF. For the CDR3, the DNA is TGTGCCAGCAGCTTAATGGAGCGGACAGATCTCACAGATACGCAGTATTTT.